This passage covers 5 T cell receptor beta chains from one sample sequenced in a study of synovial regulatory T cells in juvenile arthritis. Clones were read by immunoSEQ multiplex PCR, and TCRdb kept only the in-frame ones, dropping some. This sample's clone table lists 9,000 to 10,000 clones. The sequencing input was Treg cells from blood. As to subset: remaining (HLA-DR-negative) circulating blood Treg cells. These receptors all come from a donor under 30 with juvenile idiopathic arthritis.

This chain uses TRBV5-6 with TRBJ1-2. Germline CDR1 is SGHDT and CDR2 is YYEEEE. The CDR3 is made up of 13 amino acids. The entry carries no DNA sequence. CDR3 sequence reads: CASSLGGNLGRTF.

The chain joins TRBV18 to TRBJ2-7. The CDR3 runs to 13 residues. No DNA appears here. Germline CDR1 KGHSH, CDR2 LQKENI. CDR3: CASSGGPGYEQYF. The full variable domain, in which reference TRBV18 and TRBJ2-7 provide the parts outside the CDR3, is NAGVMQNPRHLVRRRGQEARLRCSPMKGHSHVYWYRQLPEEGLKFMVYLQKENIIDESGMPKERFSAEFPKEGPSILRIQQVVRGDSAAYFCASSGGPGYEQYFGPGTRLTVT.

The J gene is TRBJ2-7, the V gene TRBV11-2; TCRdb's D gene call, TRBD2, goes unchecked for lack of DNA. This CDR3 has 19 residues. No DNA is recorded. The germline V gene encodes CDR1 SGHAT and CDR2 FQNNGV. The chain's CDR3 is CASSLSGGLAGDSVYEQYF.

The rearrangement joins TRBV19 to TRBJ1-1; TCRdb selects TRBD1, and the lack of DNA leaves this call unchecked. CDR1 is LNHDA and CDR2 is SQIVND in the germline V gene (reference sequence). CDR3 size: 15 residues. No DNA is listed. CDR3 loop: CASSRTNRGNTEAFF. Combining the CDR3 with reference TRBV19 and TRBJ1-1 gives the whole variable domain DGGITQSPKYLFRKEGQNVTLSCEQNLNHDAMYWYRQDPGQGLRLIYYSQIVNDFQKGDIAEGYSVSREKKESFPLTVTSAQKNPTAFYLCASSRTNRGNTEAFFGQGTRLTVV.

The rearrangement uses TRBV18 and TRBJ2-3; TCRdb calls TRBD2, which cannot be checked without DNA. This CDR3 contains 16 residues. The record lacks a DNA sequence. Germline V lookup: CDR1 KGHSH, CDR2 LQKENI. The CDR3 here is CASSQRAGGATDTQYF.